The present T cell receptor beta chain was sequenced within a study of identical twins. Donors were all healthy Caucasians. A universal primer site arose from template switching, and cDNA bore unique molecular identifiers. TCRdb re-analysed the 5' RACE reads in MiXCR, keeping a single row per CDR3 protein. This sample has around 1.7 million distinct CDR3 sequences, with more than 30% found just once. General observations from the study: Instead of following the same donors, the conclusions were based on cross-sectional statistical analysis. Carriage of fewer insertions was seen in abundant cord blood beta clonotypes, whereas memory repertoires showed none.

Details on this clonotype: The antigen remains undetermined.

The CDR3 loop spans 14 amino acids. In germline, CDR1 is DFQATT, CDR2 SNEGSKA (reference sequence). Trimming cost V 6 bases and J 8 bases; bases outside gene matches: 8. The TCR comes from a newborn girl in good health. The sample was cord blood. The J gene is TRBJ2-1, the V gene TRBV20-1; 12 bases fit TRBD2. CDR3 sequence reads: CSAARTSGAHEQFF. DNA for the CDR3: TGCAGTGCCGCCCGGACTAGCGGGGCCCATGAGCAGTTCTTC.